This T cell receptor beta chain emerged from a study of CD8 T cells in Susac syndrome. CD8+ and CD4+ T cells circulating in blood were sequenced for TCR beta. A remark on this clonotype: Its matching antigen is unknown.

Random hexamers were used to reverse transcribe roughly 0.5 to 1 ug of RNA. The method of amplification for TCR beta CDR3 was immunoSEQ multiplex PCR, covering 54 Vbeta and 13 Jbeta. TCRdb reanalysed the immunoSEQ multiplex PCR reads using MiXCR and keeps one entry per CDR3 protein. This sample has 210,000 or so distinct CDR3 sequences; 80% to 95% occur once, and the top ten carry around 0.14%. Study observations and caveats: It was acknowledged in the study that its TCR sequencing and HLA analysis involved a relatively small number of individuals.

Trimming took off 8 bases at V and 4 bases at J, with 11 bases between the two ends. The germline V gene has CDR1 SNHLY and CDR2 FYNNEI. CDR3 length: 12 residues. The V gene is TRBV2, the J gene TRBJ2-5, with D maybe TRBD1 (5 bases). Input material: CD8+ T cells from PBMCs. The TCR was taken from a human donor with multiple sclerosis. CDR3 amino acids: CASGWGGETQYF. As DNA, the CDR3 is TGTGCCAGCGGTTGGGGCGGAGAGACCCAGTACTTC. Full variable domain (outside the CDR3, taken from reference TRBV2 and TRBJ2-5): EPEVTQTPSHQVTQMGQEVILRCVPISNHLYFYWYRQILGQKVEFLVSFYNNEISEKSEIFDDQFSVERPDGSNFTLKIRSTKLEDSAMYFCASGWGGETQYFGPGTRLLVL.